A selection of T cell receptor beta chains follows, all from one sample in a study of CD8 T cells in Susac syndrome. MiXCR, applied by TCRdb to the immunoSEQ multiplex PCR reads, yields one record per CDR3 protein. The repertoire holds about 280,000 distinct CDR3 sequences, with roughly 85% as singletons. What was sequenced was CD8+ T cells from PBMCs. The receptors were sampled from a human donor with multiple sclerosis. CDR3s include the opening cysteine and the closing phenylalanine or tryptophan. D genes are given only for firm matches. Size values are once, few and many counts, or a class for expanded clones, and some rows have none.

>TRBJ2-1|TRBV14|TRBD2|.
CASSQTGTRPQRGQFF
TGTGCCAGCAGTCAGACTGGGACTAGGCCTCAACGTGGGCAGTTCTTC
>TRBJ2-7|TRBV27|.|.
CASSRRQSRNEQYF
TGTGCCAGCAGTAGACGACAGAGTAGGAACGAGCAGTACTTC
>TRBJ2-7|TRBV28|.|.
CASSPRDGLSSYEQYF
TGTGCCAGCAGTCCCCGGGACGGTCTAAGCTCCTACGAGCAGTACTTC
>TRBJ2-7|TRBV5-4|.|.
CASSLVGTGELNEQYF
TGTGCCAGCAGCTTGGTCGGAACAGGCGAGTTGAACGAGCAGTACTTC
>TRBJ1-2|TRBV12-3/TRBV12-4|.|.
CASNAGTYGYTF
TGTGCCAGCAATGCAGGGACCTATGGCTACACCTTC
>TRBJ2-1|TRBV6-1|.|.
CASSEGRWDEQFF
TGTGCCAGCAGTGAAGGGAGGTGGGATGAGCAGTTCTTC
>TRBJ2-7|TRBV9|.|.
CASSVGASFEQYF
TGTGCCAGCAGCGTAGGGGCCTCGTTCGAGCAGTACTTC
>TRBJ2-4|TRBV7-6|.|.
CASSLARGDIQYF
TGTGCCAGCAGTTTAGCCAGGGGGGACATTCAGTACTTC
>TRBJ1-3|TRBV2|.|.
CASEDPRESSGNTIYF
TGTGCCAGCGAAGATCCAAGGGAGAGCTCTGGAAACACCATATATTTT
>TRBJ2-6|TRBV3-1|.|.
CPGPPFGANVLTF
TGCCCAGGGCCTCCCTTTGGGGCCAACGTCCTGACTTTC
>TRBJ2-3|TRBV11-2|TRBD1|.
CASSGTARAQYF
TGTGCCAGCAGTGGGACAGCTCGGGCGCAGTATTTT
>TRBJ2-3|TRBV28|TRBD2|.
CASSSPVAGAGTDTQYF
TGTGCCAGCAGTTCGCCCGTAGCGGGAGCGGGGACAGATACGCAGTATTTT
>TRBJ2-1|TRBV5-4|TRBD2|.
CASSLAGSGLAKYEQFF
TGTGCCAGCAGCTTGGCCGGGTCGGGACTAGCTAAATATGAGCAGTTCTTC
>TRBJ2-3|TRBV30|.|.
CAWSVSPEGVSQYF
TGTGCCTGGAGTGTATCTCCGGAAGGGGTATCGCAGTATTTT
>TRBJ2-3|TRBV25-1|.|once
CASSHRPESTDTQYF
TGTGCCAGCAGTCACAGGCCTGAAAGCACAGATACGCAGTATTTT